This T cell receptor beta chain derives from a study of blood T cell repertoires in COVID-19 (TCRdb year 2020). Turning to the overall study: The collaborator samples originated in the United States, Italy and Spain and spanned the acute and convalescent phases of COVID-19. The material from the prospective study consisted of cDNA or gDNA derived from T cells, B-cell-depleted T cells, or PBMCs. The dataset comprised deeply sampled blood TCRbeta repertoires from subjects exposed to, actively infected with, or recovered from COVID-19. The repertoires were released in a freely available public database meant as a resource for research on the immune response to SARS-CoV-2. Samples were obtained from the ongoing ImmuneRACE study (first 160 participants) and from some 1,300 subjects provided by 6 global collaborators. A de-identified subject ID, COVID-19 status, age in years and sex were almost always included in the sample metadata. Where HLA class I and class II types were available, the types were taken from metadata supplied by the sample provider, not from assay-based typing.

TCRbeta CDR3 regions were amplified from genomic DNA by means of the immunoSEQ Assay, a bias-controlled multiplex PCR. As for the authors' bioinformatics: The number of nucleated cells in each sample was estimated from the amplification of reference gene primers within the assay. To quantify the absolute abundance of each unique TCRbeta CDR3 rearrangement, sequence reads were collapsed and filtered. For each sample, productive Simpson clonality was calculated by taking the square root of Simpson's diversity index across productive rearrangements. TCRdb re-hosts the immuneACCESS table, in-frame sequences only. Its copies lack some clones; in the studies checked, an unresolved V gene accounts for under half of them, and the cause for the rest is not known. That table supplies the V and J calls and clone size; D and trimming were determined from the DNA. Within this sample are over 200,000 clones, with 65% to 85% of them counted one time only. The ten largest make up roughly 9.4% of the sample.

Collaborating institutions collected whole blood in K2EDTA tubes following their own protocols. Collaborator samples were shipped for TCRbeta analysis as frozen whole blood, isolated PBMCs, or DNA extracted from either sample type. To note about this clone: Its antigen is not yet known. The sample holds no much larger clone one base away, and base qualities are not on file.

General conclusions and limits of the study: The amount of clinical and demographic metadata varied by source and participant and was provided uncurated.

From cysteine to phenylalanine, the CDR3 is 16 amino acids long. The kept DNA is CDR3 alone, 48 bases in frame from the first base. CDR1 GTSNPN and CDR2 SVGIG are derived from the germline V gene (reference sequence). V and J are trimmed by 2 bases and 4 bases, and the gene matches miss 10 bases of the junction. The sample consisted of peripheral blood. The clonotype was recovered from a middle-aged man with active or convalescent COVID-19. The sequence links TRBV30 to TRBJ2-2, and TRBD2 aligns with 7 junction nucleotides. The DNA is as follows: TGTGCCTGGAGTCTCCCCTTGGGCGGGAGCACCGGGGAGCTGTTTTTT. Its amino acids are CAWSLPLGGSTGELFF.